Shown below are 27 T cell receptor beta chains from a single sample sequenced in a study of tumor-infiltrating lymphocytes in oesophageal squamous cell carcinoma. Via MiXCR, TCRdb re-called the PCR reads, giving one row per CDR3 protein. The data hold under 20,000 distinct CDR3 sequences, with around half observed a single time. The sequencing sample was made of esophageal tumor tissue. Source of these receptors: a female donor with esophageal squamous cell carcinoma.

This clonotype is judged medium-sized (0.01 to 0.1%). The chain employs TRBV6-1 and TRBJ2-5; D is perhaps TRBD1 or TRBD2 (5 bases each). The V end was cut by 6 bases, the J end by 4 bases, with 18 bases between. The CDR3 loop spans 15 amino acids. Germline V lookup: CDR1 MNHNS, CDR2 SASEGT. CDR3 DNA sequence: TGTGCCAGCAGCTACGGGGTCGAAGGGGTAGAGACCCAGTACTTC. This sequence encodes CASSYGVEGVETQYF.

J is TRBJ2-5 and V is TRBV7-2; 10 bases agree with TRBD2. The end of the DNA aligns better with TRBJ2-7, so the J call may be wrong. This CDR3 has 15 amino acids. The germline CDR1 and CDR2 sequences are SGHTA and FQGNSA. CDR3 bases: TGTGCCAGCAGCTTAAACCCTAGCGGGAGTTACGAGCAGTACTTC. Its translation is CASSLNPSGSYEQYF.

A few counts support this clonotype. The rearrangement joins TRBV10-2 to TRBJ2-1, with 11 bases that match TRBD2. Germline CDR1 WSHSY, CDR2 SAAADI. The J segment lost 8 bases and the V segment lost 6 bases, leaving 6 bases of the junction unmatched. The CDR3 totals 14 residues. DNA for the CDR3: TGCGCCAGCAGGGTAGCGGGAGGGGAGGATGAGCAGTTCTTC. Translated, it gives CASRVAGGEDEQFF.

The genes are TRBV7-6 and TRBJ2-2; D remains unclear. The DNA end favors TRBJ1-1, so the J call may be wrong. Germline-derived CDR1 and CDR2 are SGHVS and FNYEAQ. The CDR3 spans 16 residues. The CDR3 sequence: CASSSKGVPTGTEAFF. The DNA for the CDR3 is TGTGCCAGCAGCTCGAAGGGCGTCCCCACCGGGACTGAAGCTTTCTTT.

On this clonotype: At one of its ends the junction is not consistent with the germline gene, which may arise from a read error. V and J are TRBV12-3 or TRBV12-4 and TRBJ2-1, with D possibly called TRBD1 or TRBD2 (5 bases each). The length of the CDR3 is 15 residues. As DNA, the CDR3 is TGTGCCAGCTGCACTTCGGGGACCTCCCACAATGAGCAGTTCTTC. This codes for CASCTSGTSHNEQFF.

The CDR3 coding sequence is TGTGCCAGCAGTTTATCGACGGGAATGGATTACAATGAGCAGTACTTC. Translating it yields CASSLSTGMDYNEQYF. The chain combines TRBV27 with TRBJ2-7; TRBD2 might be the D (5 bases). The germline CDR1 and CDR2 sequences are MNHEY and SMNVEV (reference sequence). The CDR3 is made up of 16 amino acids. V dropped 0 bases and J dropped 7 bases, with 19 bases sitting between them.

This clonotype was detected many times. V is TRBV5-4 and J is TRBJ2-2, with a weak D call TRBD1 (5 bases). V lost 2 bases and J lost 4, with 9 bases in between. The CDR3 is 14 amino acids. The V gene's germline CDR1 is SGHNT and CDR2 YYREEE (reference sequence). As DNA, the CDR3 is TGTGCCAGCAGCTTAGCCGACAGCACCGGGGAGCTGTTTTTT. Residues: CASSLADSTGELFF. Supplemented by reference TRBV5-4 and TRBJ2-2, the full variable domain reads ETGVTQSPTHLIKTRGQQVTLRCSSQSGHNTVSWYQQALGQGPQFIFQYYREEENGRGNFPPRFSGLQFPNYSSELNVNALELDDSALYLCASSLADSTGELFFGEGSRLTVL.

The chain uses TRBV7-2 and TRBJ1-5; D is undetermined. Germline V gene sequence: CDR1 SGHTA, CDR2 FQGNSA. V lost 1 base and J 0 bases, leaving 10 bases between the germline ends. CDR3 length: 16 residues. CDR3 protein: CASSLDITYSNQPQHF. As DNA, the CDR3 is TGTGCCAGCAGCTTAGATATCACCTATAGCAATCAGCCCCAGCATTTT.

The V and J genes are TRBV7-2 and TRBJ2-7; 7 bases are a match to TRBD1. The CDR3 extends over 15 amino acids. The V gene's germline CDR1 is SGHTA and CDR2 FQGNSA. J was trimmed by 5 bases and V by 5 bases; bases with no gene match: 12. As DNA, the CDR3 is TGTGCCAGCAGCCCGACGGACAGGAGGTGGGACGAGCAGTACTTC. Amino acid sequence: CASSPTDRRWDEQYF.

The chain recombines TRBV7-6 with TRBJ2-1, with D perhaps TRBD1 (6 bases). The DNA end favors TRBJ2-7, so the J call may be wrong. Germline V lookup: CDR1 SGHVS, CDR2 FNYEAQ. The CDR3 spans 14 residues. CDR3 sequence (DNA): TGTGCCAGCAGCCTCAGGGGTAACCTGGGGGAGCAGTACTTC. It translates to CASSLRGNLGEQYF.

The chain combines TRBV29-1 with TRBJ2-1; D not resolved. The CDR3 has 16 amino acids. The germline V gene has CDR1 SQVTM and CDR2 ANQGSEA. Trimming shortened V by 1 base and J by 2 bases, and 15 bases separated the two germline ends. Here the CDR3 DNA reads TGCAGCGTTGAAGGGCCGGACCGCCAAGCCTACAATGAGCAGTTCTTC. Amino acid sequence: CSVEGPDRQAYNEQFF.

This clonotype was picked up many times. The chain combines TRBV19 with TRBJ2-3; D is possibly TRBD2 (6 bases). The CDR3 totals 13 residues. V was trimmed by 6 bases and J by 3 bases, leaving 10 bases between them. From germline, CDR1 is LNHDA and CDR2 SQIVND (reference sequence). The CDR3 protein is CASRTSRTDTQYF. For the CDR3, the DNA is TGTGCCAGTAGGACTAGTCGGACAGATACGCAGTATTTT.

This chain links TRBV7-8 with TRBJ2-1, with D tentatively TRBD1 or TRBD2 (6 bases each). The J call may be wrong; the DNA end is better matched by TRBJ2-5. Germline CDR1 and CDR2: SGHVS and FQNEAQ. The CDR3 has 16 residues. Here the CDR3 DNA reads TGTGCCAGCAGCTTAATCGGGGGCAGGCCCCAAGAGACCCAGTACTTC. This encodes CASSLIGGRPQETQYF.

The chain combines TRBV7-2 with TRBJ2-5; D not resolved. The J call may be wrong; the DNA end is better matched by TRBJ2-7. CDR3 length: 13 residues. Germline CDR1 and CDR2: SGHTA and FQGNSA. CDR3: CASSSYLENEQYF. The DNA of the CDR3 is TGTGCCAGCAGCTCATATCTGGAGAACGAGCAGTACTTC.

This clonotype was seen ten or more times. The chain is built from TRBV18 and TRBJ2-1; a weak D match, TRBD2 (7 bases). Trimming took 0 bases from V and 8 from J, leaving 20 bases between them. Germline CDR1 KGHSH, CDR2 LQKENI. CDR3 length: 17 residues. This CDR3 is CASSPPARDTRGDEQFF. As DNA, the CDR3 is TGTGCCAGCTCACCACCCGCGCGGGACACACGGGGGGATGAGCAGTTCTTC. The variable domain in full, with the rest retrieved from reference TRBV18 and TRBJ2-1, is NAGVMQNPRHLVRRRGQEARLRCSPMKGHSHVYWYRQLPEEGLKFMVYLQKENIIDESGMPKERFSAEFPKEGPSILRIQQVVRGDSAAYFCASSPPARDTRGDEQFFGPGTRLTVL.

The chain combines TRBV6-8 with TRBJ2-1, with 10 bases fitting TRBD1. The length of the CDR3 is 16 residues. Germline V gene data show CDR1 as MNHGY and CDR2 as SAAAGT. Unmatched junction bases numbered 5, after V lost 3 bases and J lost 3 bases. CDR3 region: CASSYRGQGGYNEQFF. CDR3 DNA: TGTGCCAGCAGTTATCGTGGACAGGGGGGCTACAATGAGCAGTTCTTC.

This clonotype was picked up many times. J is TRBJ2-1 and V is TRBV5-6, with 8 positions matching TRBD2. The better agreement between TRBJ2-7 and the DNA end casts doubt on the J call. The CDR3 has 14 residues. Germline lookup yields CDR1 SGHDT and CDR2 YYEEEE. CDR3 nucleotide sequence: TGTGCCAGCAGCTTGGCCGGGACTAGCTACGAGCAGTACTTC. Its translation is CASSLAGTSYEQYF.

CDR3 residues: CASSLGTSGSYNEQFF. As DNA, the CDR3 is TGTGCCAGCAGCTTAGGGACTAGCGGCTCCTACAATGAGCAGTTCTTC. The chain has TRBV7-6 and TRBJ2-7; TRBD2 agrees at 10 bases. The J call may be in error: the DNA end matches TRBJ2-1 better. This CDR3 contains 16 residues. Germline V gene data show CDR1 as SGHVS and CDR2 as FNYEAQ.

Concerning this clonotype: Because it lacks the conserved phenylalanine or tryptophan at the end, this CDR3 is likely a read error. The DNA is omitted, as the CDR3 cannot be located on it reliably, and the CDR3 follows TCRdb's listing. The V and J genes are TRBV7-2 and TRBJ1-1. Germline CDR1 and CDR2: SGHTA and FQGNSA. Termini included, the CDR3 measures 14 amino acids. This CDR3 is CASSLTSIEQFFGQ.

This clonotype was counted a single time. The V call is TRBV7-6, the J call TRBJ2-5; D is unresolved. Matching the DNA end better, TRBJ2-1 makes the J call doubtful. The CDR3 extends over 14 amino acids. The germline gives CDR1 SGHVS, CDR2 FNYEAQ. The CDR3 nucleotides are TGTGCCAGCAGCTTGGACGGACGCTACAATGAGCAGTTCTTC. Translated: CASSLDGRYNEQFF.

This chain uses TRBV7-6 with TRBJ2-1, with 9 bases that match TRBD1. The tail of the sequence fits TRBJ2-5 better, so the J call may be wrong. Germline V gene sequence: CDR1 SGHVS, CDR2 FNYEAQ. The CDR3 covers 15 residues. CDR3 loop: CASSFYGTDRGTQYF. The CDR3 region has the DNA TGTGCCAGCAGCTTTTACGGAACGGACAGGGGGACCCAGTACTTC.

Worth noting for this clonotype: A much larger clonotype is one base distant, so this may be a read error. The chain carries TRBV7-9 and TRBJ2-7, with D perhaps matching TRBD2 (5 bases). Trimming pared 4 bases from V and 7 bases from J, leaving 20 bases between. The germline gives CDR1 SEHNR, CDR2 FQNEAQ (reference sequence). This CDR3 comprises 15 residues. The CDR3 loop is CASSSWSSLGNEQYF. Here the CDR3 DNA reads TGTGCCAGCAGCTCGTGGAGTAGTCTCGGGAATGAGCAGTACTTC.

V gene TRBV24-1 combines with J gene TRBJ2-3, with D perhaps TRBD2 (6 bases). Germline CDR1 and CDR2: KGHDR and SFDVKD. The CDR3 runs to 14 residues. V lost 4 bases and J 4 bases, leaving 11 bases between the germline ends. The CDR3 DNA is TGTGCCACCAGTGAGACCGGGACTTCAGATACGCAGTATTTT. Its translation: CATSETGTSDTQYF.

This clonotype showed up many times. The chain employs TRBV11-2 and TRBJ2-5, with D unclear. The V gene's germline CDR1 is SGHAT and CDR2 FQNNGV. The CDR3 is made up of 12 amino acids. Trimming took 0 bases from V and 1 from J, leaving 0 bases between them. This chain's CDR3 is CASSLDQETQYF. CDR3 coding DNA: TGTGCCAGCAGCTTAGACCAAGAGACCCAGTACTTC.

This chain uses TRBV7-6 with TRBJ2-1, with 8 bases matching TRBD1. Trimming at V came to 4 bases and at J to 13 bases, leaving 15 bases not matched to a gene. This CDR3 contains 15 residues. The V gene's germline CDR1 is SGHVS and CDR2 FNYEAQ. CDR3 in DNA: TGTGCCAGCAGCTACGGACAGGGACCCCAAGAGACCCAGTTCTTC. Amino acid sequence: CASSYGQGPQETQFF.

There are many counts of this clonotype. V is TRBV2 and J is TRBJ2-4, with D perhaps matching TRBD1 (6 bases). This CDR3 contains 16 residues. The V end was cut by 2 bases, the J end by 7 bases, with 18 bases between. Germline V lookup: CDR1 SNHLY, CDR2 FYNNEI. This CDR3 reads CASSESDRIWGNIQYF. The CDR3 DNA reads TGTGCCAGCAGTGAATCCGACAGGATCTGGGGCAACATTCAGTACTTC.

The V gene is TRBV4-1, the J gene TRBJ2-1; perhaps TRBD1 as D (5 bases). Germline V lookup: CDR1 MGHRA, CDR2 YSYEKL. The CDR3 runs 15 residues. V lost 4 bases to trimming and J lost 0 bases, with 10 bases between them. This CDR3 reads CASSPQGSSYNEQFF. The CDR3 DNA sequence: TGCGCCAGCAGCCCGCAGGGAAGCTCCTACAATGAGCAGTTCTTC.